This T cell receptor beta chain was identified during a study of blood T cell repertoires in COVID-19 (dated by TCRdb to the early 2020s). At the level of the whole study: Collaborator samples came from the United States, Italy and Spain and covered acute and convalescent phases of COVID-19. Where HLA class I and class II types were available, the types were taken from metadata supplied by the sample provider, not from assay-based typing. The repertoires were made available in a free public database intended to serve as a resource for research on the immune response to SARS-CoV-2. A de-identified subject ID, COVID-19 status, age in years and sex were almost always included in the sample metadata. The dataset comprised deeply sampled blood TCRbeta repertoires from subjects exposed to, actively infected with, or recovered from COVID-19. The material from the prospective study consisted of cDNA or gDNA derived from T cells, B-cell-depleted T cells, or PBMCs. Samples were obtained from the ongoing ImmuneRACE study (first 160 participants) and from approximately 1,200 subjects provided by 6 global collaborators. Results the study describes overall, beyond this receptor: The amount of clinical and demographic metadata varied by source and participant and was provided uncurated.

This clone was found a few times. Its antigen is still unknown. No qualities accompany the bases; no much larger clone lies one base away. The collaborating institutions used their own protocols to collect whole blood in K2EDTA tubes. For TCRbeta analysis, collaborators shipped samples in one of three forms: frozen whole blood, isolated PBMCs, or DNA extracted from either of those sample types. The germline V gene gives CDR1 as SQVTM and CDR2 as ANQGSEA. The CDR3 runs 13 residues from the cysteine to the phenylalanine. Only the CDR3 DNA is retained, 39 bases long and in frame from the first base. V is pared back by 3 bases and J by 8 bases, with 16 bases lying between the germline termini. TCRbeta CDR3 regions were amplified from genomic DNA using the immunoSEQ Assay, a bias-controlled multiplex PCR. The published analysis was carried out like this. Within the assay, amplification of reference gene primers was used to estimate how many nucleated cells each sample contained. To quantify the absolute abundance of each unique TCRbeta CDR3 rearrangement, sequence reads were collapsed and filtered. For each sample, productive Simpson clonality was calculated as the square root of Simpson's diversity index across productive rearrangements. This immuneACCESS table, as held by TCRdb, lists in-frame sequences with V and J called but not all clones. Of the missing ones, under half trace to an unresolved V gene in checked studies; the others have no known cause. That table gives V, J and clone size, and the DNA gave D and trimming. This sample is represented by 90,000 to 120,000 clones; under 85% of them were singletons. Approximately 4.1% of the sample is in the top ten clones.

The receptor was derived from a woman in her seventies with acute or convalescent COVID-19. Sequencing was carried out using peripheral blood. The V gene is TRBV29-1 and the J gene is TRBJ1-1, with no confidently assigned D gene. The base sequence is TGCAGCGTTGAGTATCCGCTTTCGGGGGAAGCTTTCTTT. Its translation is CSVEYPLSGEAFF.